These 10 T cell receptor beta chains were sequenced from one sample in a study of CD8+ T cells in alopecia areata. Treatment here: oral pan-JAK inhibitor, 5-10 mg twice daily. Extraction of RNA preceded its reverse transcription into cDNA, which served as the sequencing template. Assay used: immunoSEQ multiplex PCR; TCRdb lists only in-frame clones, some missing. There are about 180,000 clones in the sample; less than 70% occur only once, and less than 14% lies in the top ten. Here the sequenced sample was CD8+ T cells sorted from blood, taken at week 24, from a patient treated with tofacitinib. All receptors come from a human donor with alopecia areata.

The chain combines TRBV5-6 with TRBJ1-1; 7 bases fit TRBD1. J was trimmed by 1 base and V by 0 bases; bases with no gene match: 3. Germline CDR1 is SGHDT and CDR2 is YYEEEE. The CDR3 covers 15 residues. The CDR3 DNA is TGTGCCAGCAGCTTGGCGCCAGGGGGGAACACTGAAGCTTTCTTT. Amino acid sequence: CASSLAPGGNTEAFF.

Only a few counts were recorded for this clone. The chain employs TRBV6-5 and TRBJ1-1, with TRBD1 matching over 8 bases. Germline V gene data show CDR1 as MNHEY and CDR2 as SVGAGI. Trimming removed 3 bases from V and 1 base from J; junction bases left unmatched: 4. The CDR3 covers 15 residues. The CDR3 region has the DNA TGTGCCAGCAGTTATATGGGGACAGGGAACACTGAAGCTTTCTTT. Amino acid sequence: CASSYMGTGNTEAFF.

The rearrangement uses TRBV9 and TRBJ1-2; 7 nucleotides line up with TRBD1. The CDR3 is 14 amino acids. J was trimmed by 10 bases and V by 5 bases; bases with no gene match: 14. Germline values: CDR1 SGDLS, CDR2 YYNGEE. The CDR3 nucleotides read TGTGCCAGCAGACAAGAGGGGACAGCAGACGCCTACACCTTC. It translates to CASRQEGTADAYTF. The variable domain in full, with the rest retrieved from reference TRBV9 and TRBJ1-2, is DSGVTQTPKHLITATGQRVTLRCSPRSGDLSVYWYQQSLDQGLQFLIQYYNGEERAKGNILERFSAQQFPDLHSELNLSSLELGDSALYFCASRQEGTADAYTFGSGTRLTVV.

This chain joins TRBV7-9 and TRBJ1-2; 9 bases are shared with TRBD1. V trimming: 5 bases; J trimming: 6 bases; junction bases outside the gene matches: 7. The germline V gene has CDR1 SEHNR and CDR2 FQNEAQ (reference sequence). CDR3 length: 14 residues. CDR3 region: CASSETGGFDGYTF. The CDR3 DNA reads as TGTGCCAGCAGCGAAACAGGGGGCTTTGATGGCTACACCTTC.

The V call is TRBV2, the J call TRBJ1-1; the match to TRBD1 covers 9 bases. Per the germline V gene, CDR1 is SNHLY and CDR2 is FYNNEI. V lost 6 bases to trimming and J lost 1 base; unmatched junction nucleotides: 6. The CDR3 sequence is 15 residues long. CDR3 in amino acids: CASREDRGRNTEAFF. As DNA, the CDR3 is TGTGCCAGCAGGGAGGACAGGGGCAGGAACACTGAAGCTTTCTTT. The variable domain in full, completed from reference TRBV2 and TRBJ1-1, reads EPEVTQTPSHQVTQMGQEVILRCVPISNHLYFYWYRQILGQKVEFLVSFYNNEISEKSEIFDDQFSVERPDGSNFTLKIRSTKLEDSAMYFCASREDRGRNTEAFFGQGTRLTVV.

V usage is TRBV7-7 and J usage is TRBJ1-1; a weak D match, TRBD1 (5 bases). Germline CDR1 and CDR2: SSHAT and FNYEAQ (reference sequence). This CDR3 is built from 17 residues. The V and J ends lost 3 bases and 0 bases respectively, with 17 bases between them. In DNA, the CDR3 is TGTGCCAGCAGCTTGAGCAGGGAAGCGGACATGAACACTGAAGCTTTCTTT. It translates to CASSLSREADMNTEAFF.

The chain is built from TRBV6-6 and TRBJ2-5, with D perhaps TRBD1 or TRBD2 (6 bases each). The CDR3 is 14 amino acids. Germline V CDR1 and CDR2: MNHNY, SVGAGI (reference sequence). V gave up 6 bases and J gave up 5 bases, with 16 bases separating them. In DNA form, the CDR3 reads TGTGCCAGCAGCCCTCTGGTAGGGGGGGAGACCCAGTACTTC. Its translation: CASSPLVGGETQYF.

Details on this clone: Additional DNA sequences in this sample encode the identical CDR3. J is TRBJ1-1 and V is TRBV4-3; possibly TRBD1 for D (6 bases). The germline V and J ends were trimmed by 1 base and 1 base, with 10 bases remaining between them. Germline-derived CDR1 and CDR2 are LGHNA and YSLEER. The CDR3 extends over 15 amino acids. CDR3 bases: TGCGCCAGCAGCCAAGGGACGACAGGGAACACTGAAGCTTTCTTT. The encoded protein is CASSQGTTGNTEAFF.

The V gene is TRBV7-2, the J gene TRBJ2-1, with D unresolved. Trimming left V 3 bases short and J 5 bases short, with 8 bases between. The germline CDR1 and CDR2 sequences are SGHTA and FQGNSA. This CDR3 region has 13 residues. In DNA form, the CDR3 reads TGTGCCAGCAGCTTGGGCGGTCACAATGAGCAGTTCTTC. Its protein is CASSLGGHNEQFF. The full variable domain, rest sourced from reference TRBV7-2 and TRBJ2-1, is GAGVSQSPSNKVTEKGKDVELRCDPISGHTALYWYRQSLGQGLEFLIYFQGNSAPDKSGLPSDRFSAERTGGSVSTLTIQRTQQEDSAVYLCASSLGGHNEQFFGPGTRLTVL.

This clone was seen a handful of times. The J gene is TRBJ1-1, the V gene TRBV21-1; the D segment call TRBD1 is taken from the table without a DNA check. TRBV21-1 is a listed pseudogene. CDR3 size: 12 residues. CDR3 nucleotide sequence: TGTGCCAGCAGCACAGGGGGCACTGAAGCTTTCTTT. Encoded protein: CASSTGGTEAFF.